This T cell receptor beta chain comes out of a study of cytomegalovirus exposure and HLA in healthy donors. Sequencing was performed with immunoSEQ multiplex PCR; in TCRdb, only in-frame clones are kept and a portion is missing. Here the sample spans around 150,000 clones, roughly four fifths being singletons. The ends were cut back, 2 bases at V and 6 bases at J, with 9 bases in the middle. The CDR3 sequence is 13 residues long. Germline lookup yields CDR1 SGHDT and CDR2 YYEEEE. V usage is TRBV5-6 and J usage is TRBJ2-1; no clear D. The sequence was obtained from a man aged 30-40 years in good health and CMV-seropositive. Sample: PBMCs. This chain's CDR3 is CASSFFASNEQFF. The CDR3 region has the DNA TGTGCCAGCAGCTTTTTTGCGTCCAATGAGCAGTTCTTC.